The following is a TCR beta chain sequence with its context. This sample is drawn from a study of T cell changes during pregnancy in multiple sclerosis. The V and J ends lost 5 bases and 2 bases respectively, with 13 bases between them. CDR1 and CDR2 (germline): SEHNR, FQNEAQ (reference sequence). CDR3 length equals 15 residues. Profiled with immunoSEQ multiplex PCR; TCRdb holds only in-frame clones, not every one. Of over 65,000 clones detected, 91% appear once; the ten largest clones hold 2.5%. The sequencing used peripheral blood, collected in the first trimester of pregnancy. The J gene is TRBJ1-5, the V gene TRBV7-9, with D tentatively TRBD1 (6 bases). The source of this sequence is a female donor with multiple sclerosis, enrolled in a pregnancy study. The CDR3 region has the DNA TGTGCCAGCAGCCGGGGGGCGGGAGGCAATCAGCCCCAGCATTTT. Translating gives CASSRGAGGNQPQHF.